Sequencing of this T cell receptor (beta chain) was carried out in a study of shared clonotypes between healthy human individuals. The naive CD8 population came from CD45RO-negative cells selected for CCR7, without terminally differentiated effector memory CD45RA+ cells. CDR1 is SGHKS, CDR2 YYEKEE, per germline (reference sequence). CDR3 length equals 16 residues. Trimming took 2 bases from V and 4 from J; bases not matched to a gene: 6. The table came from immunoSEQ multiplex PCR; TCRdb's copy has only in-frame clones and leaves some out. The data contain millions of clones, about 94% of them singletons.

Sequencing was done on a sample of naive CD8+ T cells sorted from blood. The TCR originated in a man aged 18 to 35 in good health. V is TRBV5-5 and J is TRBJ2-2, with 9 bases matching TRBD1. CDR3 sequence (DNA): TGTGCCAGCAGCTTCGGAGGGACAGGGATCACCGGGGAGCTGTTTTTT. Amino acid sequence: CASSFGGTGITGELFF.